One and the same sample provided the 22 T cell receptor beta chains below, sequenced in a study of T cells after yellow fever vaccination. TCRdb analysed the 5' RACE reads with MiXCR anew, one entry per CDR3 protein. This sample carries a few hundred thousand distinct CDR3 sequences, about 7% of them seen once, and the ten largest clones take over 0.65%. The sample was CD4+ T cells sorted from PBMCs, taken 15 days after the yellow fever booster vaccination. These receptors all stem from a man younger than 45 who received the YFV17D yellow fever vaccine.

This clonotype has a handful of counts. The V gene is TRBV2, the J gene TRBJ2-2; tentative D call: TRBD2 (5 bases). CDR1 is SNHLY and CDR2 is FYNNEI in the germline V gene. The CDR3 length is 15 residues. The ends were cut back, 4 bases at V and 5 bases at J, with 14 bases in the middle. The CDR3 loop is CASSVSDGGTGELFF. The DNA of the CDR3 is TGTGCCAGCAGTGTCTCAGATGGCGGGACCGGGGAGCTGTTTTTT.

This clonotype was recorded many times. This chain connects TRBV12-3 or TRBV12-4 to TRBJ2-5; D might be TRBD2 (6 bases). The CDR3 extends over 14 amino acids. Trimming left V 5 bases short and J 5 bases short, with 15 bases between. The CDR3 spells CASSLSGGMETQYF. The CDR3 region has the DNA TGTGCCAGCAGTCTCTCTGGGGGGATGGAGACCCAGTACTTC.

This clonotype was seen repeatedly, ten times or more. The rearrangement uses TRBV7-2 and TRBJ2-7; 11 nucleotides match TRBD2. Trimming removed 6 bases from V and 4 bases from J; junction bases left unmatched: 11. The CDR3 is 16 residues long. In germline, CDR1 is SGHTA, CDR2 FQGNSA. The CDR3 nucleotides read TGTGCCAGCAGTCATACACCACTAGCGGGGGATTACGAGCAGTACTTC. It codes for CASSHTPLAGDYEQYF.

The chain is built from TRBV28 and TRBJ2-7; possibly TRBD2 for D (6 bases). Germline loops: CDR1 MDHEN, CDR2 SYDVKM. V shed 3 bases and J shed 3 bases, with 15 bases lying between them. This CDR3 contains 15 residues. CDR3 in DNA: TGTGCCAGCAGTTTGGGCGGGACGCAGATCTACGAGCAGTACTTC. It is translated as CASSLGGTQIYEQYF.

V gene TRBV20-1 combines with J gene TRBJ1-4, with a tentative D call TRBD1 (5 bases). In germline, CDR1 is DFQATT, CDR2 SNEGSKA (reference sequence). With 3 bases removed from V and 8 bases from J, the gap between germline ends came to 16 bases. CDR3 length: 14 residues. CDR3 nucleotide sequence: TGCAGTGCTAGGGGTGGGGGACCCGGGGAAAAACTGTTTTTT. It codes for CSARGGGPGEKLFF.

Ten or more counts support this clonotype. The CDR3 sequence: CASSKAASNSYEQYF. CDR3 DNA sequence: TGTGCCAGCAGCAAAGCGGCGTCGAACTCCTACGAGCAGTACTTC. V gene TRBV21-1 combines with J gene TRBJ2-7. TRBV21-1 has pseudogene status. The CDR3 loop spans 15 amino acids.

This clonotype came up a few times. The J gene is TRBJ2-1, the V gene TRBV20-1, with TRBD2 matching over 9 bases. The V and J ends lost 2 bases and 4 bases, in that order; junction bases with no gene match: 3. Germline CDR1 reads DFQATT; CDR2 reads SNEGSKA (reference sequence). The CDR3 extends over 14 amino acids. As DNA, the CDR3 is TGCAGTGCTAGAACTAGCGGGTCTTACAATGAGCAGTTCTTC. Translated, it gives CSARTSGSYNEQFF.

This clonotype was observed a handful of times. The CDR3 spells CSAEASNEQYF. The CDR3 DNA is TGCAGTGCTGAAGCTAGCAACGAGCAGTACTTC. The chain employs TRBV20-1 and TRBJ2-7; maybe TRBD2 (5 bases). Trimming stripped 5 bases from V and 5 bases from J, with 10 bases between. Germline-derived CDR1 and CDR2 are DFQATT and SNEGSKA (reference sequence). This CDR3 is built from 11 residues.

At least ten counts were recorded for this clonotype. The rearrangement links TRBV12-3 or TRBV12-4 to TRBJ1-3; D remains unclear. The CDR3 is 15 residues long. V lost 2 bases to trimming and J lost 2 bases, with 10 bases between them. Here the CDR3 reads CASSLWRAAGNTIYF. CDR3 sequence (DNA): TGTGCCAGCAGTTTATGGAGGGCTGCTGGAAACACCATATATTTT.

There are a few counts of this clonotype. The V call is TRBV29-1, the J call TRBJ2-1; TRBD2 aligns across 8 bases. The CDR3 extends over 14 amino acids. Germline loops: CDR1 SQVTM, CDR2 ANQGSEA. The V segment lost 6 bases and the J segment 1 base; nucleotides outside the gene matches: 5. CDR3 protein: CSVRTSSSYNEQFF. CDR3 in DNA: TGCAGCGTGAGGACTAGCTCATCCTACAATGAGCAGTTCTTC.

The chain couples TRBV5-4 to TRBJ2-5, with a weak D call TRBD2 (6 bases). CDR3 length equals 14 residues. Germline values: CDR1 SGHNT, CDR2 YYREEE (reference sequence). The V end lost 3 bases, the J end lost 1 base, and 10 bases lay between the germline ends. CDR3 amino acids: CASSSRDFQETQYF. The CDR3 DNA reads TGTGCCAGCAGCTCCCGGGACTTCCAAGAGACCCAGTACTTC.

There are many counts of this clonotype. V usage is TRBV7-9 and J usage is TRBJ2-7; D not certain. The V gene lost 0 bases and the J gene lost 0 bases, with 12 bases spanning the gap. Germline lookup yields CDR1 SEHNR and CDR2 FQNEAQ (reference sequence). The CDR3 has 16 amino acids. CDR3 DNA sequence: TGTGCCAGCAGCTTAGCTGCGGCCGGAAGCTCCTACGAGCAGTACTTC. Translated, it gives CASSLAAAGSSYEQYF.

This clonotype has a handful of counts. The CDR3 nucleotides are TGTGCCAGCAGTCGAAACCCTGGACAAGGCCGAAGCTCCTACAATGAGCAGTTCTTC. Amino acid sequence: CASSRNPGQGRSSYNEQFF. The chain carries TRBV6-1 and TRBJ2-1, with D possibly matching TRBD1 (5 bases). Germline assignment: CDR1 MNHNS and CDR2 SASEGT. The germline V and J ends were trimmed by 5 bases and 0 bases, with 23 bases remaining between them. This CDR3 spans 19 amino acids.

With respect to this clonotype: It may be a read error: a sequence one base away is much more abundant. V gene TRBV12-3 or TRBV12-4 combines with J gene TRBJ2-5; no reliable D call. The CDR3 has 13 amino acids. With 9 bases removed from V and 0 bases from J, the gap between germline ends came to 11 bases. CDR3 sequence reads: CARRARYQETQYF. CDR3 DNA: TGTGCCAGACGCGCCCGCTACCAAGAGACCCAGTACTTC.

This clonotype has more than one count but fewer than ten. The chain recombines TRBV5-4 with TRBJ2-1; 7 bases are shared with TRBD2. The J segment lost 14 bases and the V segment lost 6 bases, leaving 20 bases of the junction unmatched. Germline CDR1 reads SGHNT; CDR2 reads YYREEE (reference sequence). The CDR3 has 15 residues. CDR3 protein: CASTLGGERSWGEFF. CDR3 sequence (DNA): TGTGCCAGCACTTTGGGGGGGGAAAGGTCCTGGGGGGAGTTCTTC. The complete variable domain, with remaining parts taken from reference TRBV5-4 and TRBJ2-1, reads ETGVTQSPTHLIKTRGQQVTLRCSSQSGHNTVSWYQQALGQGPQFIFQYYREEENGRGNFPPRFSGLQFPNYSSELNVNALELDDSALYLCASTLGGERSWGEFFGPGTRLTVL.

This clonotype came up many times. The CDR3 DNA reads TGTGCCAGCAGCGTATCCATCGGTCAGCCCCAGCATTTT. This gives the protein CASSVSIGQPQHF. This sequence joins TRBV9 and TRBJ1-5; D is ambiguous. Trimming removed 1 base at V and 6 bases at J, with 8 bases between. Per the germline V gene, CDR1 is SGDLS and CDR2 is YYNGEE. The CDR3 has 13 residues.

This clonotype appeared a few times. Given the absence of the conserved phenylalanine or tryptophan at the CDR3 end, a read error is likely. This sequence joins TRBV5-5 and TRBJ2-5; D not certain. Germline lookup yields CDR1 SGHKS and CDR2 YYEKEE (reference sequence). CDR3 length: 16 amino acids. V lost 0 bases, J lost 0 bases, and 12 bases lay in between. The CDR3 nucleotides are TGTGCCAGCAGCTTGGGCCCTCGTGGGTACCAAGAGACCCAGTACTTA. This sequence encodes CASSLGPRGYQETQYL.

The CDR3 DNA is TGTGCCTGGAGTTTGGTCGGGGAGACCCAGTACTTC. Protein sequence: CAWSLVGETQYF. The chain links TRBV30 to TRBJ2-5; no clear D. This CDR3 contains 12 residues. Looked up from germline, CDR1 is GTSNPN and CDR2 is SVGIG (reference sequence). V was clipped by 2 bases and J by 5 bases, with 9 bases between them.

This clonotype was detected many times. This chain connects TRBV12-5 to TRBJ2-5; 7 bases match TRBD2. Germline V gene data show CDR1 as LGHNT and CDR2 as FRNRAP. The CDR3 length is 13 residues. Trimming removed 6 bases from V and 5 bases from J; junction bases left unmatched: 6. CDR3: CASGPSGGETQYF. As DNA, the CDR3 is TGTGCTAGTGGCCCCTCCGGGGGGGAGACCCAGTACTTC.

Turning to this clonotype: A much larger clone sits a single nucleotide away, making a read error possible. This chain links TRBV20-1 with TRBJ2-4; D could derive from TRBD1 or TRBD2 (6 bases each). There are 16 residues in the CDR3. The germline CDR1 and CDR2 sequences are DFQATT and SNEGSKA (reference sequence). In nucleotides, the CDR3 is TGCTGTGCTAGAGATAGGTGGGGGCCCCGGGAGAACATTCAGTACTTC. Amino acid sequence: CCARDRWGPRENIQYF.

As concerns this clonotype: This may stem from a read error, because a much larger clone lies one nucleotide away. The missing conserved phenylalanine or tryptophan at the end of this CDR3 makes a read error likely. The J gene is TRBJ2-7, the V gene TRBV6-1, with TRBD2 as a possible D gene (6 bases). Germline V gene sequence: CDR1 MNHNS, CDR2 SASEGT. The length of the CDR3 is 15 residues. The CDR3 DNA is TGTGCCAGCGGTGACTTAGGAGGGCTCTCCTACGAGCAGTACCTC. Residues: CASGDLGGLSYEQYL.

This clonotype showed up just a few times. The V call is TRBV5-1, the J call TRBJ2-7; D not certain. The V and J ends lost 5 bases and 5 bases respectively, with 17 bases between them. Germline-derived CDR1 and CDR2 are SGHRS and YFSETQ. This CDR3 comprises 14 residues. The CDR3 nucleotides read TGCGCCAGCAGTCCCGGCCGTTCCGCCAACGAGCAGTACTTC. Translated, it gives CASSPGRSANEQYF.